This TCR beta chain was obtained from a study of T cells in Graves' hyperthyroidism and ophthalmopathy (dated by TCRdb to the late 2010s). Looking at the study overall: Peripheral blood samples were taken at the time of initial diagnosis, prior to any treatment. To identify distinguishing TCR V-J signatures, a discovery cohort of some 99 patients was used, comprising 43 with Graves' ophthalmopathy and approximately 58 with stable Graves' hyperthyroidism. Whether ophthalmopathy could be predicted prospectively was tested in an independent validation cohort made up of about 20 hyperthyroidism patients plus 17 patients who later progressed to ophthalmopathy. For training and testing, the 100 or so patients in the discovery cohort were randomly divided in a 7:3 ratio. In addition, the study compared T-cell repertoires in thyroid tissue and in blood from roughly 6 Graves' hyperthyroidism patients. After blood sampling, hyperthyroidism patients were treated with methimazole at a starting dose of 30 mg daily, and ophthalmopathy patients were treated with high-dose intravenous methylprednisolone. The paper reports TCR Vbeta CDR3 sequencing of approximately 140 peripheral blood samples: some 44 ophthalmopathy, fewer than 85 hyperthyroidism and approximately 17 progressor patients.

This clonotype was detected ten times or more. Its antigen specificity is not known. No clone much larger than this one lies a single base away; base qualities are absent. Trimming accounts for 7 bases at V and 6 bases at J, while the number of junction bases matched to no gene is 11. The CDR3 contains 16 residues, cysteine and phenylalanine counted. Just the 48-base CDR3 DNA is kept, in frame starting at base 1. According to the germline V gene, CDR1 reads SNHLY and CDR2 reads FYNNEI. TCR beta CDR3 regions were amplified from RNA transcripts. For the first round of RT-PCR on the TCR CDR3, the HTBI primer set was used together with the Qiagen OneStep RT-PCR kit. Libraries were constructed in a second round of multiplex PCR, after which size selection and purification were carried out. Sequencing of the libraries was done on an Illumina HiSeq2000 using paired-end 100 bp reads. As for the authors' bioinformatics: SOAPnuke was used to process the raw data, removing reads that contained adapters or uncalled bases, had a mean Phred below 15, or lacked an exact match to the constant primer or identifier. COPE v1.2.5 was used to merge the high-quality paired reads, and each unique nucleotide sequence was defined as a clonotype. Clonotypes were aligned to IMGT TRBV, TRBD and TRBJ reference segments using MiTCR v1.1. Only V-J combinations with frequency above 0.0001, covering approximately 99% of repertoires, were analysed. The TCS score was defined as the ratio of F50 (clonal expansion) to E x V (chaos), calculated using BLOSUM62-based TCRdist between CDR3 peptides within each V-J. Welch's t-statistics and random forest reduced several hundred V-J features to 10 to 15, which were used in a naive Bayes classifier (R e1071). The public reads were reanalyzed by TCRdb: fastp trimming at Q25, MiXCR alignment, in-frame beta chains only. Identical CDR3 proteins give one entry, which carries the most common genes and DNA. TCRdb, not the original authors, processed these V and J calls. This sample comprises fewer than 650,000 distinct CDR3 sequences, over 11% of them detected only once. Around 5.4% of the sample is held by the ten biggest clonotypes.

Overall study results and their limits: Most expanded thyroid clonotypes (frequency above 0.001) were also found in blood, which suggests that blood repertoires may mirror thyroid immune responses. In validation, the model predicted progression to ophthalmopathy a median of about 6 months before onset, with roughly 68% sensitivity and more than 72% specificity. Sample size was not statistically predetermined, and investigators were not blinded to group allocation. A 13 V-J signature model separated ophthalmopathy from stable hyperthyroidism, with just over 85% sensitivity and just under 84% specificity in cross-validation and 80%/75% in testing.

Hyperthyroidism patients were newly diagnosed, had a disease duration of under 2 months, and were aged 18 to 65 years. The study excluded patients with uncontrolled infections, other autoimmune diseases, pregnancy or lactation. Diagnoses relied on clinical symptoms, serum thyroxine and TRAb, thyroid ultrasound and orbital computed tomography. Blood from progressor patients was collected at the time of first diagnosis with hyperthyroidism, before any ophthalmopathy symptoms had appeared. PBMCs were separated from about 10 ml of fresh peripheral blood using Ficoll-Paque density gradient centrifugation. Patients classed as progressors first received a Graves' hyperthyroidism diagnosis and then went on to develop ophthalmopathy during follow-up. Total RNA was extracted with Trizol reagent, and quality was checked on an Agilent 2100 Bioanalyzer.

Sequencing was done on a sample of blood. The source is a woman in her 30s with Graves' hyperthyroidism that later progressed to Graves' ophthalmopathy. The chain is made from TRBV2 and TRBJ2-2, with 10 middle bases fitting TRBD1. The sequenced DNA: TGTGCCAGCAATTGGGGGGACAGGGGAATCGCCGGGGAGCTGTTTTTT. This encodes CASNWGDRGIAGELFF.